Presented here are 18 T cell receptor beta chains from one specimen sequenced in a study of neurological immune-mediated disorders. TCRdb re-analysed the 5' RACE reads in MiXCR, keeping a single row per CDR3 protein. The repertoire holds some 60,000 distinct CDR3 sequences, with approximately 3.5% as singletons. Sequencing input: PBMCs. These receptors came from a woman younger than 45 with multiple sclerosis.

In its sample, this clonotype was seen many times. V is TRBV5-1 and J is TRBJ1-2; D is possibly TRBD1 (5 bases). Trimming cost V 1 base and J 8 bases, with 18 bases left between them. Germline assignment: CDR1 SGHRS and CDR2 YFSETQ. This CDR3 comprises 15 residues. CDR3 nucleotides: TGCGCCAGCAGCTTGACCTACCTCATCCGGGGGGGCTACACCTTC. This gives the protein CASSLTYLIRGGYTF.

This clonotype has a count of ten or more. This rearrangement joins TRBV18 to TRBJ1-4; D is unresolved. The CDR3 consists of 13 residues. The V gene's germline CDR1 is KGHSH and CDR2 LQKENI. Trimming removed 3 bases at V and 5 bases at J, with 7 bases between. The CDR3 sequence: CASSPRQNEKLFF. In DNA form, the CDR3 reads TGTGCCAGCTCACCCCGGCAGAATGAAAAACTGTTTTTT.

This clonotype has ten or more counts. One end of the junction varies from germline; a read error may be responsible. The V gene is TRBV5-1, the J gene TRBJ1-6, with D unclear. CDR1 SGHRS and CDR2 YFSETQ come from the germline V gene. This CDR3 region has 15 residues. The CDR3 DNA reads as TGCGCCAGCAGCTTGGAAGGTGGACGGTCATCACCCCTCAACTTT. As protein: CASSLEGGRSSPLNF.

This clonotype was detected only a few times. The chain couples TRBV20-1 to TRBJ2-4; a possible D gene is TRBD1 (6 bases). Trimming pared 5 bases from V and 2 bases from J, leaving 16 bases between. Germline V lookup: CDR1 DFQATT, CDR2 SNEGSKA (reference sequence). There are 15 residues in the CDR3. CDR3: CSAPPRTVTKNIQYF. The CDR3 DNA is TGCAGTGCTCCACCCAGGACAGTGACCAAAAACATTCAGTACTTC.

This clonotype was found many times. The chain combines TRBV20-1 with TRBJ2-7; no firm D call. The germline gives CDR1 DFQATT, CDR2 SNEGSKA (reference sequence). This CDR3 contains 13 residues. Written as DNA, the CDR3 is TGCAGCGCCGGGCCGGTGGTCGCCTACGAGCAGTACTTC. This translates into CSAGPVVAYEQYF.

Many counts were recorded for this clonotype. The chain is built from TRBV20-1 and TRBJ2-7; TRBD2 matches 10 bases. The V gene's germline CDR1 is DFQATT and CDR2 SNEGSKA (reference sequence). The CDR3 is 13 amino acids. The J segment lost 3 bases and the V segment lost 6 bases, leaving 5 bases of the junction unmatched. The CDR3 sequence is CSANLAGVYEQYF. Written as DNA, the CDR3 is TGCAGTGCGAATCTAGCGGGGGTCTACGAGCAGTACTTC.

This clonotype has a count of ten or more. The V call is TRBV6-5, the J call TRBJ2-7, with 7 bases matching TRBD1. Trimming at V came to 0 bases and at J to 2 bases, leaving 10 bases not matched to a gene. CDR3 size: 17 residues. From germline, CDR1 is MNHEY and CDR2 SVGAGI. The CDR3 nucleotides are TGTGCCAGCAGTTACTCTGTCGGGACAGTAAGAGCCTACGAGCAGTACTTC. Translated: CASSYSVGTVRAYEQYF.

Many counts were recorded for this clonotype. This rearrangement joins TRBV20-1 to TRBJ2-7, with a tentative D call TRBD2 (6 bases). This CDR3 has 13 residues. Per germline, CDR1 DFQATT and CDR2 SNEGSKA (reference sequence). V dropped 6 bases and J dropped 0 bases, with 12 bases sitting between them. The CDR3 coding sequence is TGCAGTGCGGTCGGGGGAAACTCCTACGAGCAGTACTTC. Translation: CSAVGGNSYEQYF.

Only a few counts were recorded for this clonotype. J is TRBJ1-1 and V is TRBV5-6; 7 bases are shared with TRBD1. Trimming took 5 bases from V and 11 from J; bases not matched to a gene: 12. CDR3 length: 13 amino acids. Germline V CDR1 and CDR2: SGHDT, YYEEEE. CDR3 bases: TGTGCCAGCAGGCCAAAGGGGGCTCCAGGGGCTTTCTTT. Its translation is CASRPKGAPGAFF.

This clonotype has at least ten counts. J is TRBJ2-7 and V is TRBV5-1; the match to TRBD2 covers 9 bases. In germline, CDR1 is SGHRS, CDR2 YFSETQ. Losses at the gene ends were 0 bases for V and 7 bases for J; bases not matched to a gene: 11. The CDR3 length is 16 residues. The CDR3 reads CASSLDPGLALREQYF. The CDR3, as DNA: TGCGCCAGCAGCTTGGATCCGGGACTAGCCCTTCGAGAGCAGTACTTC. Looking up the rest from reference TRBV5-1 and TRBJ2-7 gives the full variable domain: KAGVTQTPRYLIKTRGQQVTLSCSPISGHRSVSWYQQTPGQGLQFLFEYFSETQRNKGNFPGRFSGRQFSNSRSEMNVSTLELGDSALYLCASSLDPGLALREQYFGPGTRLTVT.

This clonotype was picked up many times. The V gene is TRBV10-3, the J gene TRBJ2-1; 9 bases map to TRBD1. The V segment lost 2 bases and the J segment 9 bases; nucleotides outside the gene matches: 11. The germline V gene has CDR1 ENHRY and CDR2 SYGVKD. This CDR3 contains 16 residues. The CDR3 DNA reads TGTGCCATCAGTGAGCCGCCGGACAGGGGAGGTGGTGAGCAGTTCTTC. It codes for CAISEPPDRGGGEQFF.

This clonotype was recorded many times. The DNA of the CDR3 is TGTGCCAGCAGCTTCCCCACAGGGAGCTCCTACGAGCAGTACTTC. It is translated as CASSFPTGSSYEQYF. The V gene is TRBV5-6, the J gene TRBJ2-7, with TRBD1 as a possible D gene (6 bases). This CDR3 is 15 amino acids long. The V end lost 2 bases, the J end lost 0 bases, and 12 bases lay between the germline ends. CDR1 SGHDT and CDR2 YYEEEE come from the germline V gene.

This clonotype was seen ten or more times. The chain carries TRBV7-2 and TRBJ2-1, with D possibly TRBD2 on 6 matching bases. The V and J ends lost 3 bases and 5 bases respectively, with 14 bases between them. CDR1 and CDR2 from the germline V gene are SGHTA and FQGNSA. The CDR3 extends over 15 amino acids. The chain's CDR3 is CASSLMGGTDNEQFF. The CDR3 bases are TGTGCCAGCAGCTTGATGGGAGGTACTGACAATGAGCAGTTCTTC.

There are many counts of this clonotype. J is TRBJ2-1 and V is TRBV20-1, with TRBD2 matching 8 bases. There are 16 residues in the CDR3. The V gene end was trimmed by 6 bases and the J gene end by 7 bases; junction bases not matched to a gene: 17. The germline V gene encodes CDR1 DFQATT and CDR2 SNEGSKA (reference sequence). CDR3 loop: CSATRRGLGWLNEQFF. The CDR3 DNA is TGCAGTGCCACCCGCCGGGGACTAGGTTGGTTGAATGAGCAGTTCTTC.

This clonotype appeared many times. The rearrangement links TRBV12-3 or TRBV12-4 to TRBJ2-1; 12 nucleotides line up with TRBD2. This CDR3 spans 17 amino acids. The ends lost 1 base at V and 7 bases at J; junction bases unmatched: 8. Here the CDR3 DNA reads TGTGCCAGCAGTTTAGTCCCCCTAGCGGGAGGGCGTAATGAGCAGTTCTTC. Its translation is CASSLVPLAGGRNEQFF.

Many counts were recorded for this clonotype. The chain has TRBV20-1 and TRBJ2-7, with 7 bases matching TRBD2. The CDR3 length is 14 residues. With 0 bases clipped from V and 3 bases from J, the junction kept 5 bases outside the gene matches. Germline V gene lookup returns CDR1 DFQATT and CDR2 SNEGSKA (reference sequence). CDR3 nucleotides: TGCAGTGCTAGAGACGCCCAGCGGGGCTACGAGCAGTACTTC. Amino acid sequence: CSARDAQRGYEQYF.

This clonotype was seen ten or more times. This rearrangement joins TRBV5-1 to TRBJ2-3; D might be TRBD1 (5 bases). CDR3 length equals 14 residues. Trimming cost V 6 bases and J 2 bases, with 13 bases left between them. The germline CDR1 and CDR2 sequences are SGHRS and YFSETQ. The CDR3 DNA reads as TGCGCCAGCACCGGCGGACAAACCACAGATACGCAGTATTTT. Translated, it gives CASTGGQTTDTQYF.

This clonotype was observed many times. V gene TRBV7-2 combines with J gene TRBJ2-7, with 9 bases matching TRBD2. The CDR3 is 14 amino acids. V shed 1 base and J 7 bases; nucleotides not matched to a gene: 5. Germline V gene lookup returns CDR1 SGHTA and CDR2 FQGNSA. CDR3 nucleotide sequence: TGTGCCAGCAGCTTAGGAAGCGGGAGGAGAGAGCAGTACTTC. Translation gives CASSLGSGRREQYF.